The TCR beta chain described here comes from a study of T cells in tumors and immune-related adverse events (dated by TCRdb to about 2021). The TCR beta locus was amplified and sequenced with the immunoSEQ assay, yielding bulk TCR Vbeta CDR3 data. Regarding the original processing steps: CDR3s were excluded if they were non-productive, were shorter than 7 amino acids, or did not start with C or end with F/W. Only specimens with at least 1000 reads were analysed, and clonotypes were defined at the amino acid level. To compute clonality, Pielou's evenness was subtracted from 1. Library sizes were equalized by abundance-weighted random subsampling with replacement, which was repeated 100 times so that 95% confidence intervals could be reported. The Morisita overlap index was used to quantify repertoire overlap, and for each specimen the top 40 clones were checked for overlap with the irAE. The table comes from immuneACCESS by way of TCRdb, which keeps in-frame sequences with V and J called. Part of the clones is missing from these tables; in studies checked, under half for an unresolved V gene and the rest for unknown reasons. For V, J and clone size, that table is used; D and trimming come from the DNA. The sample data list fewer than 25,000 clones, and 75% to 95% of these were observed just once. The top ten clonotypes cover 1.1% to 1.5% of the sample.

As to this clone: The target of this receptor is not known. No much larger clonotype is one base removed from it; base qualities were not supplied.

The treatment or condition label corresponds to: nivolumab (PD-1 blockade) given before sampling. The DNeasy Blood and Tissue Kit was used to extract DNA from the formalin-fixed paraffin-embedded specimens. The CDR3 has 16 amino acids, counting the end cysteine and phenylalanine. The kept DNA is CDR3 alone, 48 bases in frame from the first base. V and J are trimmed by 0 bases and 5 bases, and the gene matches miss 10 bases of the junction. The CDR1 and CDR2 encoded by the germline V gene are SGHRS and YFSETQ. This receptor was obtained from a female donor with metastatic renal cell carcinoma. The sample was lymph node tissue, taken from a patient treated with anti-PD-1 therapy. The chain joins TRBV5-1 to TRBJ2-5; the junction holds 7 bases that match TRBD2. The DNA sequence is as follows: TGCGCCAGCAGCTTGGGACTTGGGAGGGCAGGGGAGACCCAGTACTTC. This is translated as CASSLGLGRAGETQYF.